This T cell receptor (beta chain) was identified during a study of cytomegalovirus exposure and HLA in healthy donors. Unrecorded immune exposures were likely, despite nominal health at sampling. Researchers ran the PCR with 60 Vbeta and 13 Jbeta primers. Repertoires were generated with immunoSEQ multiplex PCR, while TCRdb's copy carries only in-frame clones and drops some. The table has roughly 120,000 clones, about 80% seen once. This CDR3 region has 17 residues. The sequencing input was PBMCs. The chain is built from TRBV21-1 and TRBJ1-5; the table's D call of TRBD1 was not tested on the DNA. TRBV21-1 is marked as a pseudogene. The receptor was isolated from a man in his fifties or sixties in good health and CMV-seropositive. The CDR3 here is CARSKSLPQVGNQPQHF. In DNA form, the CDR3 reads TGTGCCAGAAGCAAGTCTCTTCCTCAGGTGGGCAATCAGCCCCAGCATTTT.